The 12 T cell receptor beta chains presented below share a single source sample, sequenced in a study of glioma-infiltrating T cells. The iRepertoire nested amplicon-rescue multiplex PCR amplified TCR alpha and beta CDR3s from RNA. TCRdb called the multiplex PCR reads again in MiXCR, with one record for every CDR3 protein. The sample includes more than 300,000 distinct CDR3 sequences, 41% of them seen just once. Material: glioma tissue, nonneoplastic brain tissue, or PBMCs (not recorded which). The receptor set was obtained from a human donor with low-grade glioma or glioblastoma, undergoing nonglioma brain surgery, or in good health (not recorded which).

J is TRBJ1-2 and V is TRBV14, with D uncertain. The CDR3 is 15 residues long. V lost 4 bases to trimming and J lost 2 bases, with 14 bases between them. CDR1 and CDR2 (germline): SGHDN, FVKESK. Written as DNA, the CDR3 is TGTGCCAGCAGCCCCGGGAGAGGCGACAACTATGGCTACACCTTC. The encoded protein is CASSPGRGDNYGYTF.

Note on this clonotype: A much larger clone lies a single base off, so this may be a read error. The chain uses TRBV6-6 and TRBJ2-7; D gene uncertain. Per germline, CDR1 MNHNY and CDR2 SVGAGI (reference sequence). The CDR3 is made up of 15 amino acids. CDR3 nucleotide sequence: TGTGCCAGCAGTTACTCGACGAGGTTCTCCAACGAGCAGTACTTC. This translates into CASSYSTRFSNEQYF.

Notes on this clonotype: Being one base from a much bigger clone, this may be a read error. This sequence joins TRBV20-1 and TRBJ1-1; no clear D. In germline, CDR1 is DFQATT, CDR2 SNEGSKA (reference sequence). This CDR3 is 12 amino acids long. Trimming took off 8 bases at V and 1 base at J, with 11 bases between the two ends. CDR3 sequence: CSPSDGNTEAFF. CDR3 bases: TGCAGTCCTTCTGACGGGAACACTGAAGCTTTCTTT.

This clonotype has a handful of counts. This chain uses TRBV10-3 with TRBJ1-5; possible D gene TRBD1, 5 bases. V lost 2 bases to trimming and J lost 2 bases, with 13 bases between them. The CDR3 sequence is 16 residues long. CDR1 and CDR2 from the germline V gene are ENHRY and SYGVKD. The CDR3 region has the DNA TGTGCCATCAGTGAGAAGACAGCTTCGGGCAATCAGCCCCAGCATTTT. Protein product: CAISEKTASGNQPQHF.

This clonotype was picked up a small number of times. V is TRBV10-2 and J is TRBJ1-1, with D maybe TRBD1 (6 bases). Trimming stripped 5 bases from V and 7 bases from J, with 17 bases between. Germline assignment: CDR1 WSHSY and CDR2 SAAADI. This CDR3 is built from 14 residues. CDR3 DNA: TGCGCCAGCAGTATTGGGGGCGCGGTCGTTGAAGCTTTCTTT. As protein: CASSIGGAVVEAFF.

The chain combines TRBV7-2 with TRBJ2-5; tentatively, D is TRBD1 (5 bases). Germline-derived CDR1 and CDR2 are SGHTA and FQGNSA. Trimming took 8 bases from V and 1 from J, leaving 11 bases between them. The CDR3 totals 13 residues. The CDR3, as DNA: TGTGCCAGCTTTAGGGGCCCCCAAGAGACCCAGTACTTC. Its protein is CASFRGPQETQYF.

Regarding this clonotype: A much bigger clone sits one base away, suggesting this may be a read error. The rearrangement joins TRBV28 to TRBJ1-1, with D unclear. From germline, CDR1 is MDHEN and CDR2 SYDVKM. V shed 6 bases and J shed 10 bases, with 12 bases lying between them. There are 11 residues in the CDR3. The DNA of the CDR3 is TGTGCCAGCAGCCTACAGAGGGCAGCTTTCTTT. It specifies CASSLQRAAFF. Variable domain in full (rest from reference TRBV28 and TRBJ1-1): DVKVTQSSRYLVKRTGEKVFLECVQDMDHENMFWYRQDPGLGLRLIYFSYDVKMKEKGDIPEGYSVSREKKERFSLILESASTNQTSMYLCASSLQRAAFFGQGTRLTVV.

This clonotype was observed many times. CDR3 loop: CASSSFGTQYF. CDR3 DNA: TGTGCCAGCAGCTCTTTTGGGACCCAGTACTTC. This chain links TRBV6-2 or TRBV6-3 with TRBJ2-5; no clear D. From germline, CDR1 is MNHEY and CDR2 SVGEGT. The V end lost 6 bases, the J end lost 7 bases, and 9 bases lay between the germline ends. The CDR3 loop spans 11 amino acids.

The J gene is TRBJ1-5, the V gene TRBV27, with 7 bases that match TRBD1. J lost 7 bases, V lost 3 bases, and 6 bases had no gene match. The CDR3 sequence is 14 residues long. CDR1 MNHEY and CDR2 SMNVEV come from the germline V gene (reference sequence). The CDR3 DNA is TGTGCCAGCAGTTTGAGGGGGCTCGAACAGCCCCAGCATTTT. Its protein is CASSLRGLEQPQHF.

Concerning this clonotype itself: A much larger clone sits a single nucleotide away, making a read error possible. The J gene is TRBJ1-1, the V gene TRBV20-1; unclear D gene. Germline V gene lookup returns CDR1 DFQATT and CDR2 SNEGSKA (reference sequence). V lost 3 bases, J lost 1 base, and 15 bases lay in between. This CDR3 is built from 15 residues. In nucleotides, the CDR3 is TGCAGTGCTAGTCCCCAGACATGGAGGAACACTGAAGCTTTCTTT. Its translation is CSASPQTWRNTEAFF.

This clonotype was seen a handful of times. This CDR3 is CSAPSSGSTDTQYF. CDR3 DNA sequence: TGCAGTGCTCCTTCTAGCGGAAGCACAGATACGCAGTATTTT. The chain is built from TRBV20-1 and TRBJ2-3, with 7 bases lining up with TRBD2. Losses at the gene ends were 5 bases for V and 0 bases for J; bases not matched to a gene: 5. From germline, CDR1 is DFQATT and CDR2 SNEGSKA (reference sequence). This CDR3 spans 14 amino acids.

DNA for the CDR3: TGTGCCAGCAGCTTATCCGGGGGGCTTAATGAAGCTTTCTTT. As protein: CASSLSGGLNEAFF. The chain recombines TRBV7-3 with TRBJ1-1; perhaps TRBD1 as D (6 bases). Germline-derived CDR1 and CDR2 are SGHTA and FQGTGA. CDR3 length equals 14 residues. Trimming took off 2 bases at V and 7 bases at J, with 14 bases between the two ends.